This T cell receptor (beta chain) was documented in a study of T cell clones after liver transplantation. The data were produced by immunoSEQ multiplex PCR, yet TCRdb's version contains in-frame clones alone and is incomplete. The sample yields approximately 72,000 clones, more than 90% seen once. Between the trimmed V and J ends, which lost 4 bases and 0 bases, there was a span of 4 bases. CDR3 length: 12 amino acids. CDR1 and CDR2 from the germline V gene are SQVTM and ANQGSEA. This clonotype was sampled from a human donor who received a liver transplant. The gene calls are TRBV29-1 and TRBJ1-3; no reliable D call. The sequencing here drew on CD4+ T cells from blood, taken before liver transplant. As DNA, the CDR3 is TGCAGCGTTGGGCTCTCTGGAAACACCATATATTTT. Translated: CSVGLSGNTIYF.